A single sample is the source of the 16 T cell receptor beta chains below, sequenced in a study of blood T cell repertoires in COVID-19. The method was immunoSEQ multiplex PCR; TCRdb's version includes in-frame clones alone and lacks a portion of them. The sample has 110,000 to 150,000 clones; 60% to 85% are singletons. The source material was peripheral blood. The receptors stem from a woman in her sixties or seventies with acute or convalescent COVID-19.

The J gene is TRBJ1-1, the V gene TRBV7-9, with TRBD1 identical over 11 bases. The CDR3 covers 17 residues. The germline V gene has CDR1 SEHNR and CDR2 FQNEAQ (reference sequence). Losses at the gene ends were 5 bases for V and 2 bases for J; bases not matched to a gene: 10. The CDR3 nucleotides are TGTGCCAGCAGCCTTCTCGGACAGGGGGCGCAAAACACTGAAGCTTTCTTT. The encoded protein is CASSLLGQGAQNTEAFF.

V and J are TRBV3-1 (or the pseudogene TRBV3-2) and TRBJ2-1, with D maybe TRBD2 (7 bases). In germline, CDR1 is LGHDT, CDR2 YNNKEL (reference sequence). V lost 1 base and J 8 bases, leaving 21 bases between the germline ends. The CDR3 totals 17 residues. The DNA for the CDR3 is TGTGCCAGCAGCCAAGTGGTGAGGGGGGAGGGCCAGGATGAGCAGTTCTTC. Its protein is CASSQVVRGEGQDEQFF.

This clone was seen a few times. The rearrangement uses TRBV5-1 and TRBJ2-1; 10 bases match TRBD2. The CDR3 consists of 14 residues. Germline trimming cut 2 bases from V and 9 bases from J; bases unmatched to any gene: 5. Germline values: CDR1 SGHRS, CDR2 YFSETQ. Written as DNA, the CDR3 is TGCGCCAGCAGCTTACATAGCGGGAGGCTTGAGCAGTTCTTC. This gives the protein CASSLHSGRLEQFF.

The chain recombines TRBV9 with TRBJ1-2; 9 bases align to TRBD1. CDR3 length: 16 amino acids. Germline CDR1 is SGDLS and CDR2 is YYNGEE. Trimming took 3 bases from V and 2 from J; bases not matched to a gene: 8. The CDR3 DNA reads as TGTGCCAGCAGCGCCCAAACAGGGGGCGCAAACTATGGCTACACCTTC. It is translated as CASSAQTGGANYGYTF.

This clone was observed once. The chain employs TRBV7-9 and TRBJ2-1; 11 bases fit TRBD2. In germline, CDR1 is SEHNR, CDR2 FQNEAQ (reference sequence). The CDR3 totals 15 residues. Trimming took 3 bases from V and 4 from J; bases not matched to a gene: 2. The CDR3, as DNA: TGTGCCAGCAGCTTGATAGCGGGAGGGTACAATGAGCAGTTCTTC. This codes for CASSLIAGGYNEQFF.

This clone showed up just a few times. The CDR3 sequence: CASRPTQGGPIMNTEAFF. The CDR3, as DNA: TGTGCCAGTAGACCTACCCAGGGGGGCCCTATCATGAACACTGAAGCTTTCTTT. The J gene is TRBJ1-1, the V gene TRBV19, with TRBD1 matching over 7 bases. V was pared by 6 bases and J by 0 bases, with 16 bases of the junction left unmatched. The CDR3 spans 18 residues. Germline CDR1 is LNHDA and CDR2 is SQIVND (reference sequence).

In DNA form, the CDR3 reads TGTGCCAGCAGCCCTATCCAAGGAGGACAGCCCCAGCATTTT. Translated, it gives CASSPIQGGQPQHF. The chain links TRBV5-8 to TRBJ1-5; D is uncertain. Germline CDR1 reads SGHTS; CDR2 reads YDEGEE. The CDR3 contains 14 residues. Trimming took 4 bases from V and 7 from J, leaving 15 bases between them.

This sequence joins TRBV7-9 and TRBJ2-3, with TRBD2 matching over 13 bases. The V gene end was trimmed by 4 bases and the J gene end by 6 bases; junction bases not matched to a gene: 10. Looked up from germline, CDR1 is SEHNR and CDR2 is FQNEAQ (reference sequence). The CDR3 runs to 17 residues. CDR3: CASSWTGLAGVPDTQYF. For the CDR3, the DNA is TGTGCCAGCAGCTGGACCGGACTAGCGGGAGTCCCCGATACGCAGTATTTT.

V and J are TRBV6-1 and TRBJ2-2; no reliable D call. This CDR3 comprises 15 residues. Deletions cut 2 bases from V and 4 bases from J, with 11 bases between. In germline, CDR1 is MNHNS, CDR2 SASEGT. DNA for the CDR3: TGTGCCAGCAGTGAATTTGCCCCGGGCACCGGGGAGCTGTTTTTT. This sequence encodes CASSEFAPGTGELFF.

The rearrangement links TRBV27 to TRBJ1-2; 10 bases agree with TRBD1. Germline CDR1 and CDR2: MNHEY and SMNVEV (reference sequence). With V trimmed by 6 bases and J by 2 bases, 12 bases remained unmatched. CDR3 length equals 17 residues. The CDR3 loop reads CASRRQGAQDGNYGYTF. The CDR3 DNA follows: TGTGCCAGCAGGAGACAGGGGGCGCAGGATGGGAACTATGGCTACACCTTC.

The J gene is TRBJ2-3, the V gene TRBV9, with D possibly matching TRBD2 (5 bases). V was pared by 5 bases and J by 6 bases, with 13 bases between. CDR1 is SGDLS, CDR2 YYNGEE, per germline. The CDR3 is made up of 13 amino acids. CDR3 nucleotides: TGTGCCAGCAGTGCGAGGGCCCGGGATACGCAGTATTTT. Translating it yields CASSARARDTQYF.

The chain links TRBV28 to TRBJ1-5; TRBD1 matches at 7 bases. Per the germline V gene, CDR1 is MDHEN and CDR2 is SYDVKM. CDR3 length: 16 residues. V lost 3 bases and J lost 0; bases outside the gene matches: 5. The CDR3 bases are TGTGCCAGCAGTTTGTACAGGGGTGGTAGCAATCAGCCCCAGCATTTT. Its translation: CASSLYRGGSNQPQHF.

The chain combines TRBV3-1 (or the pseudogene TRBV3-2) with TRBJ2-2; weak D call: TRBD1 (6 bases). V was shortened by 4 bases and J by 6 bases, with 12 bases between the two germline ends. The CDR3 has 14 residues. Germline assignment: CDR1 LGHDT and CDR2 YNNKEL (reference sequence). In nucleotides, the CDR3 is TGTGCCAGCAGCCTAATACAGGGTGCCGGGGAGCTGTTTTTT. Protein product: CASSLIQGAGELFF.

This clone was seen a handful of times. The chain has TRBV2 and TRBJ2-1; 8 nucleotides line up with TRBD2. Germline assignment: CDR1 SNHLY and CDR2 FYNNEI. V shed 8 bases, J shed 2 bases, and the junction held 5 bases outside the gene matches. The CDR3 has 14 residues. This chain's CDR3 is CASGPGLAYNEQFF. CDR3 sequence (DNA): TGTGCCAGCGGACCGGGACTAGCCTACAATGAGCAGTTCTTC.

The V gene is TRBV19, the J gene TRBJ1-1; D perhaps matches TRBD1 (5 bases). The CDR3 covers 16 residues. Trimming left V 5 bases short and J 3 bases short, with 19 bases between. The germline CDR1 and CDR2 sequences are LNHDA and SQIVND (reference sequence). For the CDR3, the DNA is TGTGCCAGTAGTCGGATATTATCTGGGGCGGACACTGAAGCTTTCTTT. It translates to CASSRILSGADTEAFF.

The J gene is TRBJ1-5, the V gene TRBV18, with unresolved D. The CDR3 has 15 residues. V lost 4 bases and J lost 5, with 15 bases in between. Germline lookup yields CDR1 KGHSH and CDR2 LQKENI. CDR3 in amino acids: CASSHRTGGDQPQHF. The CDR3 region has the DNA TGTGCCAGCTCACACCGGACTGGCGGAGATCAGCCCCAGCATTTT.